Below are 24 T cell receptor beta chains sequenced from a single sample in a study of T-cell memory formation after mild COVID-19 (dated by TCRdb to about 2021). Receptor amplification or capture employed 5' RACE. TCRdb lists the instrument as Illumina NovaSeq 6000. TCRdb applied fastp at Q25 and MiXCR to the public reads, then kept only in-frame beta chains. Here each entry gathers all rows of one CDR3 protein and keeps the most common genes and DNA. The sample table lists 180,000 or so distinct CDR3 sequences, more than 9% of them with a count of one. Of the sample, roughly 3.8% is held by the ten largest clones. Sequencing input: PBMCs or a T cell subset sorted from them (not recorded which). These TCRs come from a man aged 18 to 29 who had mild COVID-19 (a few samples of this study predate the infection). The sample titles of this study are shuffled in the database, so cell type and time point are left out; the donor was told from shared clones.

At least ten counts were recorded for this clonotype. The chain recombines TRBV12-3 or TRBV12-4 with TRBJ1-6; TRBD1 aligns across 8 bases. The CDR3 loop spans 15 amino acids. Unmatched junction bases numbered 6, after V lost 4 bases and J lost 7 bases. For the CDR3, the DNA is TGTGCCAGCAGTTCCGGACAGGGCGGGAATTCACCCCTCCACTTT. Protein: CASSSGQGGNSPLHF.

CDR3 loop: CASSLGTTNEKLFF. CDR3 DNA: TGCGCCAGCAGCTTGGGGACAACTAATGAAAAACTGTTTTTT. This chain connects TRBV5-1 to TRBJ1-4; no clear D gene. V was pared by 0 bases and J by 0 bases, with 3 bases between. In germline, CDR1 is SGHRS, CDR2 YFSETQ. This CDR3 contains 14 residues.

The CDR3 loop reads CASRAAVSGFGETQYF. CDR3 bases: TGCGCCAGCAGAGCTGCGGTATCGGGGTTTGGAGAGACCCAGTACTTC. The V call is TRBV5-1, the J call TRBJ2-5, with a possible D match to TRBD2 (5 bases). Deletions cut 5 bases from V and 4 bases from J, with 21 bases between. CDR1 and CDR2 from the germline V gene are SGHRS and YFSETQ. The length of the CDR3 is 16 residues.

This clonotype was recorded at least ten times. This chain uses TRBV5-6 with TRBJ2-1; 7 nucleotides agree with TRBD1. Germline V CDR1 and CDR2: SGHDT, YYEEEE. The CDR3 runs 15 residues. With 4 bases clipped from V and 2 bases from J, the junction kept 6 bases outside the gene matches. The CDR3 DNA reads as TGTGCCAGCAGCCCCTCCGGGACAGCCTACAATGAGCAGTTCTTC. It codes for CASSPSGTAYNEQFF.

This clonotype was observed a few times. The chain carries TRBV4-2 and TRBJ2-5; a weak D match, TRBD2 (6 bases). There are 16 residues in the CDR3. The ends were cut back, 4 bases at V and 3 bases at J, with 18 bases in the middle. CDR1 and CDR2 from the germline V gene are LGHNA and YNFKEQ. The CDR3 DNA is TGTGCCAGCAGCCCCCTTGCGCGGGACGTGAAAGAGACCCAGTACTTC. Its protein product is CASSPLARDVKETQYF.

The chain's CDR3 is CASSLGGGRDGPLGANVLTF. The CDR3 DNA reads as TGTGCCAGCAGCTTAGGCGGGGGACGGGACGGGCCTCTGGGGGCCAACGTCCTGACTTTC. This chain uses TRBV11-2 with TRBJ2-6, with TRBD2 matching over 7 bases. Germline lookup yields CDR1 SGHAT and CDR2 FQNNGV. The CDR3 loop spans 20 amino acids. V dropped 1 base and J dropped 4; count of bases not matched to a gene: 16.

This clonotype has only a few counts. The V call is TRBV4-3, the J call TRBJ2-2; D remains ambiguous. Trimming pared 2 bases from V and 6 bases from J, leaving 10 bases between. Germline CDR1 LGHNA, CDR2 YSLEER. This CDR3 comprises 14 residues. The CDR3 DNA follows: TGCGCCAGCAGCCAACCCCAAGGATCCGGGGAGCTGTTTTTT. It codes for CASSQPQGSGELFF.

DNA for the CDR3: TGTGCCAGCAGCAGAAACCCGGGACAGGCTTCCATCCCAGATACGCAGTATTTT. Translating it yields CASSRNPGQASIPDTQYF. The V and J genes are TRBV5-5 and TRBJ2-3; TRBD1 aligns across 8 bases. V trimming: 4 bases; J trimming: 4 bases; junction bases outside the gene matches: 17. The CDR3 is 18 amino acids. CDR1 is SGHKS, CDR2 YYEKEE, per germline (reference sequence).

This clonotype has only a few counts. The chain recombines TRBV6-6 with TRBJ1-5; D uncertain. Per the germline V gene, CDR1 is MNHNY and CDR2 is SVGAGI (reference sequence). Trimming left V 7 bases short and J 0 bases short, with 10 bases between. The CDR3 is 14 amino acids. CDR3 residues: CASMRSVSNQPQHF. As DNA, the CDR3 is TGTGCCAGCATGCGGTCAGTTAGCAATCAGCCCCAGCATTTT.

The rearrangement links TRBV6-5 to TRBJ2-6; no clear D. V was trimmed by 3 bases and J by 1 base, leaving 7 bases between them. Germline V gene sequence: CDR1 MNHEY, CDR2 SVGAGI. The CDR3 loop spans 15 amino acids. This CDR3 reads CASSYGRSGANVLTF. The DNA for the CDR3 is TGTGCCAGCAGTTATGGCAGGTCTGGGGCCAACGTCCTGACTTTC.

This chain joins TRBV19 and TRBJ2-3; perhaps D is TRBD1 or TRBD2 (5 bases each). The CDR3 has 14 residues. Germline V gene sequence: CDR1 LNHDA, CDR2 SQIVND (reference sequence). The V end was cut by 6 bases, the J end by 2 bases, with 12 bases between. The CDR3 sequence is CASSPSGATDTQYF. In DNA, the CDR3 is TGTGCCAGTAGCCCATCCGGGGCCACAGATACGCAGTATTTT.

This clonotype was recorded many times. This chain links TRBV7-9 with TRBJ2-2; 7 nucleotides agree with TRBD1. The CDR3 is made up of 15 amino acids. V lost 4 bases, J lost 8 bases, and 10 bases stayed unmatched. The germline CDR1 and CDR2 sequences are SEHNR and FQNEAQ (reference sequence). CDR3 region: CASSSPGQRTGELFF. DNA for the CDR3: TGTGCCAGCAGCTCACCGGGACAGAGAACGGGGGAGCTGTTTTTT. Based on the CDR3 plus reference TRBV7-9 and TRBJ2-2, the full variable domain is DTGVSQNPRHKITKRGQNVTFRCDPISEHNRLYWYRQTLGQGPEFLTYFQNEAQLEKSRLLSDRFSAERPKGSFSTLEIQRTEQGDSAMYLCASSSPGQRTGELFFGEGSRLTVL.

The V and J genes are TRBV5-1 and TRBJ1-2; TRBD1 matches at 8 bases. The CDR3 sequence is 14 residues long. The germline V gene encodes CDR1 SGHRS and CDR2 YFSETQ. Germline trimming cut 4 bases from V and 4 bases from J; bases unmatched to any gene: 6. The DNA for the CDR3 is TGCGCCAGCAGCAAGCGACAGGGGTTCTATGGCTACACCTTC. Translating it yields CASSKRQGFYGYTF.

Only a few counts were recorded for this clonotype. In nucleotides, the CDR3 is TGTGCCAGCAGGCGGTCGGCCGCGGATCAGCCCCAGCATTTT. Protein: CASRRSAADQPQHF. V is TRBV27 and J is TRBJ1-5; no reliable D call. CDR1 MNHEY and CDR2 SMNVEV come from the germline V gene (reference sequence). Trimming took off 6 bases at V and 5 bases at J, with 14 bases between the two ends. This CDR3 is 14 amino acids long.

This chain connects TRBV6-2 or TRBV6-3 to TRBJ2-7; a possible D gene is TRBD2 (5 bases). The V gene lost 2 bases and the J gene lost 1 base, with 15 bases spanning the gap. This CDR3 has 16 amino acids. Germline V gene sequence: CDR1 MNHEY, CDR2 SVGEGT. CDR3 bases: TGTGCCAGCAGTTACCGCCGACACGCGGGTTCCTACGAGCAGTACTTC. Translating it yields CASSYRRHAGSYEQYF.

Worth noting for this clonotype: It may be a read error: a sequence one base away is much more abundant. This chain connects TRBV4-3 to TRBJ2-1; D remains ambiguous. Germline V gene data show CDR1 as LGHNA and CDR2 as YSLEER. This CDR3 region has 14 residues. The CDR3 DNA follows: TGCGCCAGCAGCCAAGATATAAGGGTAAATGAGAAGTTCTTC. Translation: CASSQDIRVNEKFF.

This clonotype occurred a few times. This rearrangement joins TRBV18 to TRBJ2-3; D uncertain. This CDR3 region has 14 residues. Looked up from germline, CDR1 is KGHSH and CDR2 is LQKENI. V dropped 6 bases and J dropped 1 base, with 11 bases sitting between them. The CDR3 sequence: CASSQAPGTDTQYF. DNA of the CDR3: TGTGCCAGCTCCCAGGCGCCGGGCACAGATACGCAGTATTTT. The full variable domain, completed using reference TRBV18 and TRBJ2-3, is NAGVMQNPRHLVRRRGQEARLRCSPMKGHSHVYWYRQLPEEGLKFMVYLQKENIIDESGMPKERFSAEFPKEGPSILRIQQVVRGDSAAYFCASSQAPGTDTQYFGPGTRLTVL.

This clonotype was counted between two and nine times. V gene TRBV4-1 combines with J gene TRBJ2-6; weak D call: TRBD1 (5 bases). The CDR3 runs to 17 residues. Per the germline V gene, CDR1 is MGHRA and CDR2 is YSYEKL. V lost 6 bases and J 2 bases, leaving 17 bases between the germline ends. CDR3 nucleotide sequence: TGCGCCAGCAGTAACAAGGACATCTCGACTGGGGCCAACGTCCTGACTTTC. Translation: CASSNKDISTGANVLTF.

This clonotype was picked up many times. The genes are TRBV29-1 and TRBJ2-7; possibly TRBD1 for D (5 bases). There are 12 residues in the CDR3. The germline gives CDR1 SQVTM, CDR2 ANQGSEA. Trimming cost V 5 bases and J 5 bases, with 13 bases left between them. The CDR3 coding sequence is TGCAGCGTTCTACAGGTAACACACGAGCAGTACTTC. Its protein product is CSVLQVTHEQYF.

This clonotype has just a few counts. The rearrangement uses TRBV20-1 and TRBJ1-1, with D possibly matching TRBD1 (6 bases). From germline, CDR1 is DFQATT and CDR2 SNEGSKA (reference sequence). V was shortened by 5 bases and J by 0 bases, with 10 bases between the two germline ends. This CDR3 comprises 13 residues. This CDR3 reads CSAHTGLNTEAFF. The DNA for the CDR3 is TGCAGTGCTCACACAGGGTTGAACACTGAAGCTTTCTTT.

This chain connects TRBV12-3 or TRBV12-4 to TRBJ1-2; maybe TRBD1 (5 bases). V was shortened by 7 bases and J by 4 bases, with 22 bases between the two germline ends. This CDR3 has 16 residues. DNA of the CDR3: TGTGCCAGCACCCCAGCCCGATTTAGTGGGGGCTATGGCTACACCTTC. Encoded protein: CASTPARFSGGYGYTF.

This clonotype was counted only a few times. The V gene is TRBV12-3 or TRBV12-4, the J gene TRBJ2-6; D uncertain. The V end was cut by 6 bases, the J end by 2 bases, with 8 bases between. This CDR3 has 14 residues. CDR3 residues: CASSPAAGANVLTF. Written as DNA, the CDR3 is TGTGCCAGCAGCCCGGCGGCTGGGGCCAACGTCCTGACTTTC.

This sequence joins TRBV29-1 and TRBJ2-5; D assignment may be TRBD1 or TRBD2 (5 bases each). Trimming removed 4 bases at V and 5 bases at J, with 14 bases between. This CDR3 is 13 amino acids long. Germline values: CDR1 SQVTM, CDR2 ANQGSEA. As DNA, the CDR3 is TGCAGCGTTGCGGGCAGGGTAGCGGAGACCCAGTACTTC. It yields the protein CSVAGRVAETQYF. Drawing the rest from reference TRBV29-1 and TRBJ2-5, the complete variable domain is SAVISQKPSRDICQRGTSLTIQCQVDSQVTMMFWYRQQPGQSLTLIATANQGSEATYESGFVIDKFPISRPNLTFSTLTVSNMSPEDSSIYLCSVAGRVAETQYFGPGTRLLVL.

J is TRBJ1-5 and V is TRBV7-9, with D maybe TRBD1 (5 bases). Germline V lookup: CDR1 SEHNR, CDR2 FQNEAQ (reference sequence). This CDR3 contains 14 residues. Trimming removed 1 base from V and 5 bases from J, with 9 bases in between. CDR3: CASSLGDDYQPQHF. CDR3 DNA: TGTGCCAGCAGCTTAGGGGACGATTATCAGCCCCAGCATTTT.